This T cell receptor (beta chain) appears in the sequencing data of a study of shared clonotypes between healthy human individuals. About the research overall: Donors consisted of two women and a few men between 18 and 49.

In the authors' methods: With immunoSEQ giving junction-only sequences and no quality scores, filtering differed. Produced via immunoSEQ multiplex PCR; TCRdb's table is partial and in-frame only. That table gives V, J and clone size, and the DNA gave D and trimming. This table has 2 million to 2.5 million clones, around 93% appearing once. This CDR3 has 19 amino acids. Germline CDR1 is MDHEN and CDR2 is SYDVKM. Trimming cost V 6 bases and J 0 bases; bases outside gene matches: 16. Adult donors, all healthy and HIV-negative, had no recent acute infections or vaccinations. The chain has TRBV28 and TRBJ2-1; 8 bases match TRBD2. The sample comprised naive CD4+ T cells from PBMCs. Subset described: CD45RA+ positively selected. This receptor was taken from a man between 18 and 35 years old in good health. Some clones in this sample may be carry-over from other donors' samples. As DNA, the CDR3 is TGTGCCAGCAGCACCTCGTTAGCGGGACCTTTACCCTCCTACAATGAGCAGTTCTTC. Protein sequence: CASSTSLAGPLPSYNEQFF.